Only one count was recorded for the clone carrying this TCR beta chain. Its matching antigen is unknown. The CDR3 covers 16 residues. CDR1 and CDR2 from the germline V gene are SGHTA and FQGTGA. With V trimmed by 6 bases and J by 4 bases, 14 bases remained unmatched. The data are from a study of cytotoxic CD8 clonotypes in ibrutinib-treated CLL. Study at large: Response sampling came at median roughly a year of treatment, ranging roughly 6 to 36 months. Overall study results and limits: Elevated clonality accompanied ibrutinib response, with a return toward baseline values at progression.

Clones were sequenced by immunoSEQ multiplex PCR, and TCRdb holds only the in-frame ones, with some missing. The sample contains 25,000 to 30,000 clones, about 70% of which appear only once. The TCR sequence derives from a human donor with chronic lymphocytic leukemia. The chain has TRBV7-3 and TRBJ2-7; the match to TRBD1 covers 8 bases. This sample comprised PBMCs, obtained after 36 months of ibrutinib treatment. Here the CDR3 DNA reads TGTGCCAGCAGGGACCCAGGGGGCACGAAACCGTACGAGCAGTACTTC. As protein: CASRDPGGTKPYEQYF.